The present T cell receptor (beta chain) was sequenced within a study of blood T cell repertoires in COVID-19. On the study more broadly: Collection of acute and convalescent COVID-19 samples took place in the United States, Italy and Spain.

Two consecutive negative NP/OP PCR tests, clearance, or resolved symptoms defined Cohort 3 recovery. Repertoires were generated with immunoSEQ multiplex PCR, while TCRdb's copy carries only in-frame clones and drops some. This table has roughly 400,000 clones, around 87% appearing once. Trimming shortened V by 8 bases and J by 1 base, and 12 bases separated the two germline ends. The germline V gene has CDR1 MNHEY and CDR2 SVGAGI. This CDR3 region has 15 residues. Material: PBMCs or T cells enriched from blood (not recorded which). This TCR was recovered from a man between 25 and 39 years old who had recovered from COVID-19. The rearrangement joins TRBV6-5 to TRBJ2-6, with D perhaps TRBD1 (6 bases). In DNA form, the CDR3 reads TGTGCCAGCGGGATAACAGGGTCTGGGGCCAACGTCCTGACTTTC. Translated: CASGITGSGANVLTF.